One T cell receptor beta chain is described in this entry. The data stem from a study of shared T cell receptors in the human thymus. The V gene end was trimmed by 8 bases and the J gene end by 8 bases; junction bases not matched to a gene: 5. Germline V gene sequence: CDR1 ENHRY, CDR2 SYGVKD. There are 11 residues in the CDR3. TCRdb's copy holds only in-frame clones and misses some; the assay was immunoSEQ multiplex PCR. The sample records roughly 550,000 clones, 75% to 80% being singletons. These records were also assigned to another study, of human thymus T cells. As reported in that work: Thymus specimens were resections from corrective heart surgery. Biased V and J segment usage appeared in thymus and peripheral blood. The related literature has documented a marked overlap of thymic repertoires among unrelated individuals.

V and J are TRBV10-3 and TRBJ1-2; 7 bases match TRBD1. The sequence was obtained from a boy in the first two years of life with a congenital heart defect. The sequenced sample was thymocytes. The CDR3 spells CAIRDSQGYTF. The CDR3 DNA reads TGTGCCATCCGGGACAGTCAGGGCTACACCTTC.